The T cell receptor beta chain under discussion was sequenced for a study of OX40 agonist ivuxolimab in advanced cancers. The repertoire was sequenced with immunoSEQ multiplex PCR; TCRdb's copy has only in-frame clones and lacks some. The repertoire holds some 74,000 clones, less than 90% seen once, with about 0.49% in the top ten. Germline assignment: CDR1 MDHEN and CDR2 SYDVKM. V was trimmed by 2 bases and J by 1 base, leaving 11 bases between them. The CDR3 is 15 amino acids. The specimen was CD4+ or CD8+ T cells sorted from blood, collected in a trial of the OX40 agonist ivuxolimab. The source of this sequence is an adult with an advanced solid tumor such as melanoma, head and neck, liver or kidney cancer. The chain couples TRBV28 to TRBJ1-1; unclear D gene. The CDR3 sequence: CASSLPAAGNTEAFF. Here the CDR3 DNA reads TGTGCCAGCAGTTTACCCGCGGCGGGGAACACTGAAGCTTTCTTT.